This T cell receptor (beta chain) was sequenced during a study of metastatic and nonmetastatic thyroid tumors. Study summary: Comparison of repertoires was carried out across blood and tumor or nodule tissue from malignant and benign thyroid patients.

Per the original data handling: Construction of a distant-metastasis classifier for papillary thyroid cancer relied on CDR3 differences across clinicopathological groups. TCRdb re-clonotyped the PCR reads through MiXCR. V and J calls and clone size were set by TCRdb, not the authors. The sample records about 21,000 clones, around 20% being singletons. Study-wide results and caveats: Malignant thyroid tumors reportedly exceeded benign nodules significantly in TCR beta diversity, with the difference appearing in blood and tumor.

Each patient came to thyroid surgery without any prior treatment (of any kind). CDR1 is SNHLY and CDR2 is FYNNEI in the germline V gene. The CDR3 runs 15 residues. V was cut by 5 bases and J by 7 bases, with 17 bases left in between. Ten or more counts support this clone. Its antigen is as yet unknown. This sequence joins TRBV2 and TRBJ2-2; weak D call: TRBD2 (5 bases). The TCR comes from a male donor with papillary thyroid cancer or a benign thyroid nodule (not recorded which). Some clones in this sample may be carry-over from other donors' samples. Sequenced: blood. DNA for the CDR3: TGTGCCAGCAGTTCGACCGGGAATATTGGCGGGGAGCTGTTTTTT. Translated, it gives CASSSTGNIGGELFF.